Below, 7 T cell receptor beta chains from the same sample are listed, as sequenced in a study of T cell changes during pregnancy in multiple sclerosis. This table comes from immunoSEQ multiplex PCR, and its TCRdb copy is limited to in-frame clones, with some not included. The sample lists over 45,000 clones, about 90% occurring once. The sequences come from peripheral blood, collected in the third trimester of pregnancy. Receptor source: a female donor in good health, enrolled as a control in a pregnancy study.

The chain couples TRBV7-8 to TRBJ2-7; 9 positions agree with TRBD2. With V trimmed by 3 bases and J by 2 bases, 5 bases remained unmatched. The CDR3 runs 15 residues. Germline V CDR1 and CDR2: SGHVS, FQNEAQ. CDR3 nucleotides: TGTGCCAGCAGCTTTGCAGCGGGGGGAACCTACGAGCAGTACTTC. It specifies CASSFAAGGTYEQYF.

This chain connects TRBV13 to TRBJ1-1; 7 bases agree with TRBD1. V lost 1 base, J lost 5 bases, and 4 bases stayed unmatched. The CDR3 runs to 14 residues. In germline, CDR1 is PRHDT, CDR2 FYEKMQ (reference sequence). CDR3 DNA: TGTGCCAGCAGCTTAGAGAGGGGGCGAACTGAAGCTTTCTTT. It encodes CASSLERGRTEAFF.

Points on this clone: The same CDR3 arises from other DNA sequences in this sample as well. The gene calls are TRBV7-9 and TRBJ2-3; the D gene is possibly TRBD1 (5 bases). CDR3 size: 12 residues. Trimming took off 6 bases at V and 6 bases at J, with 10 bases between the two ends. Germline lookup yields CDR1 SEHNR and CDR2 FQNEAQ (reference sequence). CDR3 DNA sequence: TGTGCCAGCAGTCCGTCAGGGGATACGCAGTATTTT. The encoded protein is CASSPSGDTQYF.

This clone was seen a single time. The rearrangement links TRBV30 to TRBJ1-2; 7 nucleotides match TRBD1. Germline lookup yields CDR1 GTSNPN and CDR2 SVGIG (reference sequence). The CDR3 is made up of 15 amino acids. The J segment lost 5 bases and the V segment lost 2 bases, leaving 11 bases of the junction unmatched. CDR3 sequence reads: CAWSTSGQEKYGYTF. In DNA form, the CDR3 reads TGTGCCTGGAGTACCTCCGGACAGGAGAAGTATGGCTACACCTTC.

This chain joins TRBV2 and TRBJ2-1, with D perhaps matching TRBD2 (6 bases). This CDR3 has 17 amino acids. V was clipped by 0 bases and J by 6 bases, with 18 bases between them. CDR1 SNHLY and CDR2 FYNNEI come from the germline V gene. The CDR3 nucleotides read TGTGCCAGCAGTGAAGCGGCTAGCGTGACTCAAGGCAATGAGCAGTTCTTC. Its translation is CASSEAASVTQGNEQFF.

This clone was recorded once. The chain recombines TRBV29-1 with TRBJ2-5, with a tentative D call TRBD1 (6 bases). The J call is doubtful: the DNA matches TRBJ2-7 better. Germline CDR1 SQVTM, CDR2 ANQGSEA. The length of the CDR3 is 10 residues. The CDR3 here is CSVGGLEQYF. For the CDR3, the DNA is TGCAGCGTTGGGGGGCTCGAGCAGTACTTC.

The chain carries TRBV6-5 and TRBJ2-3; D might be TRBD2 (5 bases). The CDR3 is 13 amino acids. Germline CDR1 MNHEY, CDR2 SVGAGI. Trimming shortened V by 0 bases and J by 11 bases, and 12 bases separated the two germline ends. The CDR3 reads CASSYSTDSKQYF. Written as DNA, the CDR3 is TGTGCCAGCAGTTACTCGACGGACTCTAAGCAGTATTTT.